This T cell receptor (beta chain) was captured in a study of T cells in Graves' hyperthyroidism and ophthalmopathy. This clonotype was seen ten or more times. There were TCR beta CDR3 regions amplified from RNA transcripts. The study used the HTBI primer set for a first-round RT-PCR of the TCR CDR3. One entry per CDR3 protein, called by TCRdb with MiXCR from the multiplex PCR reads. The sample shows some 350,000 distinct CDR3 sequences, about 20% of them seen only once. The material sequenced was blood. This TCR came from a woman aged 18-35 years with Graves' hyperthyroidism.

CDR3 amino acids: CASSPPDPWLGEQYF. CDR3 sequence (DNA): TGTGCCAGCTCACCACCTGACCCCTGGTTAGGCGAGCAGTACTTC. The rearrangement links TRBV18 to TRBJ2-7; D call uncertain. Germline loops: CDR1 KGHSH, CDR2 LQKENI. The CDR3 length is 15 residues. V lost 0 bases and J 6 bases, leaving 15 bases between the germline ends. The entire variable domain, with the rest obtained from reference TRBV18 and TRBJ2-7, is as follows: NAGVMQNPRHLVRRRGQEARLRCSPMKGHSHVYWYRQLPEEGLKFMVYLQKENIIDESGMPKERFSAEFPKEGPSILRIQQVVRGDSAAYFCASSPPDPWLGEQYFGPGTRLTVT.